This TCR beta chain was found in a study of blood T cell repertoires in COVID-19. Background on the study: Donors in the United States, Italy and Spain gave samples during acute or convalescent COVID-19. In each case, the material was cDNA or gDNA derived from T cells, B-cell-depleted T cells, or PBMCs.

The Seattle site enrolled patients during active infection and followed them longitudinally. In the authors' methods: Researchers report that nucleated cell counts were estimated from reference gene primer amplification. Assay used: immunoSEQ multiplex PCR; TCRdb lists only in-frame clones, some missing. V and J calls and clone size are copied from that table; D and trimming were computed from the DNA. The table lists approximately 500,000 clones, roughly 89% of them singletons. V lost 1 base and J 7 bases, leaving 12 bases between the germline ends. The CDR3 has 14 residues. Germline loops: CDR1 KGHDR, CDR2 SFDVKD.

The specimen was peripheral blood. The TCR comes from a man aged 18 to 29 with COVID-19, enrolled during active disease. V and J are TRBV24-1 and TRBJ2-5; D possibly corresponds to TRBD1 (7 bases). The chain's CDR3 is CATSDFGGDRTQYF. The CDR3 DNA reads as TGTGCCACCAGTGATTTTGGAGGGGACAGGACCCAGTACTTC.